This entry is about one T cell receptor beta chain. What it binds is unknown. This CDR3 contains 18 residues. The J segment lost 0 bases and the V segment lost 5 bases, leaving 17 bases of the junction unmatched. Germline lookup yields CDR1 SQVTM and CDR2 ANQGSEA. Using immunoSEQ multiplex PCR, the repertoire was profiled, and TCRdb retains in-frame clones only, with some absent. This table has about 360,000 clones, about nine tenths appearing once. This sample was included in a study of cytomegalovirus exposure and HLA in healthy donors. Whole-study findings and limits: The CMV antigen specificity of a few CMV-associated chains was confirmed through in vitro analysis. The TCR clusters that emerged in the first cohort tended, a later analysis found, to co-occur in the roughly 120 validation repertoires. Cytomegalovirus association was listed for 150 or so TCR beta chains.

The V and J genes are TRBV29-1 and TRBJ1-1; 8 nucleotides line up with TRBD1. Input material: PBMCs. The source is a woman under 30 in good health and CMV-seronegative. The chain's CDR3 is CSVFWWRTGGRMNTEAFF. The CDR3 DNA is TGCAGCGTTTTCTGGTGGAGAACAGGGGGTCGGATGAACACTGAAGCTTTCTTT.